The rows below give T cell receptor beta chains drawn from one sample of a study of regulatory and conventional T cells in RAG deficiency. Clones were read by immunoSEQ multiplex PCR, and TCRdb kept only the in-frame ones, dropping some. The data contain over 45,000 clones, approximately 90% of them singletons. The sample was also linked to a second study, of regulatory T cells.

Sequenced sample: CD4+ effector T cells sorted from blood. Source of these receptors: a human donor in good health. The CDR3 runs from the conserved cysteine through the conserved F or W. Each record gives: V gene, J gene, D gene, clone size, CDR3 DNA, CDR3 protein. D genes are given only for firm matches. Clone size is shown for a subset of rows, as once, few, many or a class of expanded clone.

TRBV9	TRBJ1-4	-	-	TGTGCCAGCAGCGCTACAGTAATATCGGAAAAACTGTTTTTT	CASSATVISEKLFF
TRBV18	TRBJ2-7	TRBD2	-	TGTGCCAGCTCACCAGGACTAGCGGGAGGCCCTGGGGGTTTCCCCTACGAGCAGTACTTC	CASSPGLAGGPGGFPYEQYF
TRBV19	TRBJ1-2	-	-	TGTGCCAGTAGTATATGGGGGGCGCAGGGCGGCTACACCTTC	CASSIWGAQGGYTF
TRBV7-2	TRBJ2-3	-	once	TGTGCCAGCAGCTTAGGGTCAACGGTTTTGGGCACAGATACGCAGTATTTT	CASSLGSTVLGTDTQYF
TRBV30	TRBJ1-2	-	once	TGTGCCTGGAGTGGCTCCCATCAAGGTTCGCGCGGCTACACCTTC	CAWSGSHQGSRGYTF
TRBV2	TRBJ2-5	-	-	TGTGCCAGCAGTGTCTTCAGGCGGGAGACCCAGTACTTC	CASSVFRRETQYF
TRBV11-3	TRBJ2-5	TRBD2	-	TGTGCCAGCAGCACCGGGGGGGCCCTCTCTGAGACCCAGTACTTC	CASSTGGALSETQYF
TRBV30	TRBJ1-1	-	-	TGTGCCTGGAGTGTGCACAGCATGAACACTGAAGCTTTCTTT	CAWSVHSMNTEAFF
TRBV9	TRBJ2-3	-	-	TGTGCCAGCAGCGTACGGTCGGGGGCTAGCACAGATACGCAGTATTTT	CASSVRSGASTDTQYF
TRBV28	TRBJ1-3	TRBD1	few	TGTGCCAGCAGTTTAGGGACAGGGAAAACTGGAAACACCATATATTTT	CASSLGTGKTGNTIYF
TRBV6-5	TRBJ1-2	TRBD1	-	TGTGCCAGCAGTTTCCCGACAGGGGGCCACTATGGCTACACCTTC	CASSFPTGGHYGYTF
TRBV2	TRBJ2-1	-	-	TGTGCCAGCAAGGTGTTAGCCGGGGAGCAGTTCTTC	CASKVLAGEQFF
TRBV7-2	TRBJ2-6	-	-	TGTGCCAGCAGCCCGGGTGACGGCTACTCTGGGGCCAACGTCCTGACTTTC	CASSPGDGYSGANVLTF
TRBV6-1	TRBJ1-4	TRBD1	-	TGTGCCAGCAGAGAAGGGACAGCGAATGAAAAACTGTTTTTT	CASREGTANEKLFF
TRBV7-9	TRBJ2-7	-	-	TGTGCCAGCAGCTTTGGCACAGGCTACGAGCAGTACTTC	CASSFGTGYEQYF
TRBV27	TRBJ2-2	-	-	TGTGCCAGCAGTTTATCGAATGGGGCCGGGGAGCTGTTTTTT	CASSLSNGAGELFF
TRBV6-1	TRBJ2-2	-	-	TGTGCCAGCAGCCCCACGAGTACTACCGGGGAGCTGTTTTTT	CASSPTSTTGELFF
TRBV2	TRBJ2-7	-	once	TGTGCCCAGGGGAGGGGCTACGAGCAGTACTTC	CAQGRGYEQYF
TRBV6-5	TRBJ1-1	-	-	TGTGCCAGCAGACAGGTCCTCGGCACTGAAGCTTTCTTT	CASRQVLGTEAFF
TRBV19	TRBJ1-5	-	few	TGTGCCAGTAGTGGGGGAGAAGGACAGCCCCAGCATTTT	CASSGGEGQPQHF
TRBV11-2	TRBJ2-1	TRBD1	-	TGTGCCAGCAGCAGATTAACAGGGGAAAGGGCAGGATCGCAGTTCTTC	CASSRLTGERAGSQFF
TRBV10-2	TRBJ2-3	-	-	TGCGCCAGCAGCCCTCAGGCCAGGGGCGGCACAGATACGCAGTATTTT	CASSPQARGGTDTQYF
TRBV6-6	TRBJ1-5	-	-	TGTGCCAGCAGTTACGGGGGGGCAGGTCAGCCCCAGCATTTT	CASSYGGAGQPQHF
TRBV27	TRBJ1-2	TRBD1	-	TGTGCCAGCAGTTCACCGGGACAGGGTGGTGCTGGCTACACCTTC	CASSSPGQGGAGYTF
TRBV28	TRBJ1-5	-	-	TGTGCCAGCCTTTCGTCTTCGGTCGATCAGCCCCAGCATTTT	CASLSSSVDQPQHF
TRBV21-1	TRBJ1-1	-	-	TGTGCCAGCAGCCTCCGGACAGGGCCGAACACTGAAGCTTTCTTT	CASSLRTGPNTEAFF
TRBV7-9	TRBJ1-1	-	-	TGTGCCAGCAGATGGCAGATGAACACTGAAGCTTTCTTT	CASRWQMNTEAFF
TRBV19	TRBJ2-5	TRBD2	-	TGTGCCAGTAGTAGTAGCGGGGGAGAGACCCAGTACTTC	CASSSSGGETQYF
TRBV29-1	TRBJ2-3	-	-	TGCAGCGTTGACAGCACAGATACGCAGTATTTT	CSVDSTDTQYF
TRBV27	TRBJ2-1	TRBD2	-	TGTGCCAGCAGTTCCCTGGGGACTAGTAACAATGAGCAGTTCTTC	CASSSLGTSNNEQFF
TRBV29-1	TRBJ1-1	TRBD1	once	TGCAGCGTTGACAGGGGGAGAACTGAAGCTTTCTTT	CSVDRGRTEAFF
TRBV19	TRBJ2-2	-	-	TGTGCCAGCAGACAGGTGCACACCGGGGAGCTGTTTTTT	CASRQVHTGELFF
TRBV15	TRBJ2-2	-	-	TGTGCCACCAGCAGAGAGGGGGGAACGAACACCGGGGAGCTGTTTTTT	CATSREGGTNTGELFF
TRBV2	TRBJ1-2	TRBD1	-	TGTGCCAGTGTACAGGGGAACTATGGCTACACCTTC	CASVQGNYGYTF
TRBV5-5	TRBJ1-5	TRBD1	once	TGTGCCAGCAGCCCCGGGGGACAGGGGCGGCAGCCCCAGCATTTT	CASSPGGQGRQPQHF
TRBV27	TRBJ2-2	-	-	TGTGCCAGCAGTTTGCGGGTCACCGGGGAGCTGTTTTTT	CASSLRVTGELFF
TRBV6-4	TRBJ1-4	TRBD1	-	TGTGCCAGCAGTGCCCGGGACAGTACTAATGAAAAACTGTTTTTT	CASSARDSTNEKLFF
TRBV6-1	TRBJ2-2	TRBD2	few	TGTGCCAGCAGATCCGGGGGGACGAACACCGGGGAGCTGTTTTTT	CASRSGGTNTGELFF
TRBV18	TRBJ1-1	-	-	TGTGCCAGCTCGGCCAGTAGTTTTGGGGGGACCCCGGGGGGCACTGAAGCTTTCTTT	CASSASSFGGTPGGTEAFF
TRBV7-8	TRBJ2-2	-	-	TGTGCCAGCAGCCCTAGGATCGGGGGCGACACCGGGGAGCTGTTTTTT	CASSPRIGGDTGELFF
TRBV15	TRBJ2-5	TRBD1	-	TGTGCCACCAGCTACGACAGGGCTCAAGAGACCCAGTACTTC	CATSYDRAQETQYF
TRBV7-2	TRBJ2-5	-	-	TGTGCCAGCAGCAGCCGGGTTCAAGAGACCCAGTACTTC	CASSSRVQETQYF
TRBV5-5	TRBJ2-5	-	-	TGTGCCAGCAAGGGTTCGGGTAAAGAGACCCAGTACTTC	CASKGSGKETQYF
TRBV9	TRBJ2-7	TRBD2	-	TGTGCCAGCAGCGCCGGACTAGCGGGAGACGAGCAGTACTTC	CASSAGLAGDEQYF
TRBV27	TRBJ2-2	-	-	TGTGCCAGCAGTACGAGCAGGGGGACTAGTGTAACCGGGGAGCTGTTTTTT	CASSTSRGTSVTGELFF
TRBV6-5	TRBJ2-2	-	-	TGTGCCAGCAGGCGGGGAGAAACCGGGGAGCTGTTTTTT	CASRRGETGELFF
TRBV5-1	TRBJ1-2	-	-	TGCGCCAGCAGCCAGAACCCCGAGGGGCGGAGAGGCTACACCTTC	CASSQNPEGRRGYTF
TRBV6-1	TRBJ1-2	-	-	TGTGCCAGCAGTATTGACGGATATGGCTACACCTTC	CASSIDGYGYTF
TRBV15	TRBJ2-5	TRBD2	-	TGTGCCACCAGCATTAGGCGACTAGCGGCCGAGACCCAGTACTTC	CATSIRRLAAETQYF
TRBV5-1	TRBJ2-3	-	-	TGCGCCAGCACCCAACTGGGGACAGATACGCAGTATTTT	CASTQLGTDTQYF
TRBV5-1	TRBJ2-5	TRBD2	-	TGCGCCAGCAGCTTGGAGAGCGGGGGGGCCTTAAAGACCCAGTACTTC	CASSLESGGALKTQYF
TRBV30	TRBJ2-7	TRBD1	-	TGTGCCTGGAGCGGACAGGGGGCTTGGTACGAGCAGTACTTC	CAWSGQGAWYEQYF
TRBV7-8	TRBJ1-2	-	-	TGTGCCAGCAGCCCCCAAGTCCGGGACCGCTATGGCTACACCTTC	CASSPQVRDRYGYTF
TRBV6-5	TRBJ1-5	-	-	TGTGCCAGCGGGGGCAGGATGAATCAGCCCCAGCATTTT	CASGGRMNQPQHF
TRBV7-9	TRBJ2-1	-	-	TGTGCCAGCAGCTTCACACAGTCCTACAATGAGCAGTTCTTC	CASSFTQSYNEQFF
TRBV25-1	TRBJ2-5	-	-	TGTGCCAGCAGTGAAAGGGATAAAGAGACCCAGTACTTC	CASSERDKETQYF
TRBV2	TRBJ2-7	-	-	TGTGCCAGCAGTGGGGATTATCCCCCCTACGAGCAGTACTTC	CASSGDYPPYEQYF
TRBV5-6	TRBJ1-1	-	-	TGTGCCAGCAGCTTGGCCGGTGGGGCGAACACTGAAGCTTTCTTT	CASSLAGGANTEAFF
TRBV28	TRBJ2-5	-	-	TGTGCCAGCAGTGGGCACAGGGACGGGGAGACCCAGTACTTC	CASSGHRDGETQYF